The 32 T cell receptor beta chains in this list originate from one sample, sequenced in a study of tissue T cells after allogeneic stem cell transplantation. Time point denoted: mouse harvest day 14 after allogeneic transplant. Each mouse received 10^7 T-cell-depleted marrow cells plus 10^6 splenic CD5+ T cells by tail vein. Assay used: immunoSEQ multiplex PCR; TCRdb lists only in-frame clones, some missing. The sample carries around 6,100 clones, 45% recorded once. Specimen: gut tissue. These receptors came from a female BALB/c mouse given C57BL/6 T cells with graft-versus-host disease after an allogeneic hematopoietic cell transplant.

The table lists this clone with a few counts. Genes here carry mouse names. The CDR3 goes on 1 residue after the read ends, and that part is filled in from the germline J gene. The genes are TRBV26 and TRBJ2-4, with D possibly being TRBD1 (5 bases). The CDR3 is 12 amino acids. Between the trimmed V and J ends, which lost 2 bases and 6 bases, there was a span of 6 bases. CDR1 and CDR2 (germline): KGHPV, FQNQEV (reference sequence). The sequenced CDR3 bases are TGTGCCAGCAGTCTGAAGGGGAACACCTTGTAC. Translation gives CASSLKGNTLY. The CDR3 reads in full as CASSLKGNTLYF.

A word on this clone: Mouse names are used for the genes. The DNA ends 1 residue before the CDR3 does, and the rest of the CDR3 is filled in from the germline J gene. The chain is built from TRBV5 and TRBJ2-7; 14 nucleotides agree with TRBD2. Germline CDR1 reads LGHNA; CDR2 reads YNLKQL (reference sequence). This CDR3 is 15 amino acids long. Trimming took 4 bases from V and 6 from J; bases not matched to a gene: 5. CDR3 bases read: TGTGCCAGCAGCCTCACCGGGACTGGGGGGGCTGAACAGTAC. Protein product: CASSLTGTGGAEQY. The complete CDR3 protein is CASSLTGTGGAEQYF.

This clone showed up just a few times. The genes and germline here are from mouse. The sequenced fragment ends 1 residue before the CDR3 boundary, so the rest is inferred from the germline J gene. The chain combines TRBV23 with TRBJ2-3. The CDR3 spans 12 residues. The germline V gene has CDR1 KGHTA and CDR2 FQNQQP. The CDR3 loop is CSSKDSAETLYF. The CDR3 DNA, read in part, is TGCTCCAGCAAGGACAGTGCAGAAACGCTGTAT.

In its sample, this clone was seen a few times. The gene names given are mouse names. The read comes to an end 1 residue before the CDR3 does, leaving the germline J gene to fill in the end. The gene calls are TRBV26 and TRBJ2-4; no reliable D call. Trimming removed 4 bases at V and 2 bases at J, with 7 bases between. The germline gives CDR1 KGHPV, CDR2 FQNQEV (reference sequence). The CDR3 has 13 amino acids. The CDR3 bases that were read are TGTGCCAGCAGTCCCCTGTATCAAAACACCTTGTAC. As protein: CASSPLYQNTLY. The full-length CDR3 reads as CASSPLYQNTLYF.

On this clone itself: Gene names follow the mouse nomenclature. The CDR3 here is CASGARLGGRGEQYF. The DNA read from the CDR3 is TGTGCCAGCGGTGCCCGACTGGGGGGGCGGGGTGAACAGTAC. The chain is built from TRBV13-2 and TRBJ2-7; 12 nucleotides agree with TRBD2. The read falls 1 residue short of the CDR3 end, and the missing part is taken from the germline J gene. V was clipped by 3 bases and J by 6 bases; unmatched bases: 7. Germline V gene lookup returns CDR1 NNHNN and CDR2 SYGAGS (reference sequence). This CDR3 region has 15 residues.

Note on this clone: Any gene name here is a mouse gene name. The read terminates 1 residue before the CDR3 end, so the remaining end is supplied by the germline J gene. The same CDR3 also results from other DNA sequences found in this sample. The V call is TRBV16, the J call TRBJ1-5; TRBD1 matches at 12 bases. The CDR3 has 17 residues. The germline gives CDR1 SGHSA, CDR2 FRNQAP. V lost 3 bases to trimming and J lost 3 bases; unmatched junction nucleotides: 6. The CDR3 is CASSFPGQGAGNQAPLF. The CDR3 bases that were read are TGTGCAAGCAGCTTCCCGGGACAGGGGGCTGGCAACCAGGCTCCGCTT.

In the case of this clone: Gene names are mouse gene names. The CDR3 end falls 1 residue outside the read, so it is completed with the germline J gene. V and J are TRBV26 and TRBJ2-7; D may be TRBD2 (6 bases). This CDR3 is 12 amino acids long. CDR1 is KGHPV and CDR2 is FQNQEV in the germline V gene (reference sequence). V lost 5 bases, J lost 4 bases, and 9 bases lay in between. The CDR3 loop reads CASSSWGYEQYF. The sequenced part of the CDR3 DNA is TGTGCCAGCAGTAGTTGGGGGTATGAACAGTAC.

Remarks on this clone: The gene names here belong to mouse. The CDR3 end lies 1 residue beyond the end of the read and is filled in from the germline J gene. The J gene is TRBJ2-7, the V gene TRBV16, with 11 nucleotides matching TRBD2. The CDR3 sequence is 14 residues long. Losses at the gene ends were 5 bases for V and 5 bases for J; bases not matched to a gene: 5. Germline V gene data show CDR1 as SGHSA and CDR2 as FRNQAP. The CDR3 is CASSPTGGAHEQYF. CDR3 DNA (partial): TGTGCAAGCAGCCCTACTGGGGGGGCGCATGAACAGTAC.

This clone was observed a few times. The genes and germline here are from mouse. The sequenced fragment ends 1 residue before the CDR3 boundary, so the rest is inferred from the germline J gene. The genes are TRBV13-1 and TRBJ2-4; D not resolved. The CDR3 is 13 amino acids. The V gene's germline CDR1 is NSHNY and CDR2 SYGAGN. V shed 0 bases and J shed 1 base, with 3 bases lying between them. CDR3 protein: CASSDGGQNTLYF. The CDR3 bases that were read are TGTGCCAGCAGTGATGGGGGTCAAAACACCTTGTAC.

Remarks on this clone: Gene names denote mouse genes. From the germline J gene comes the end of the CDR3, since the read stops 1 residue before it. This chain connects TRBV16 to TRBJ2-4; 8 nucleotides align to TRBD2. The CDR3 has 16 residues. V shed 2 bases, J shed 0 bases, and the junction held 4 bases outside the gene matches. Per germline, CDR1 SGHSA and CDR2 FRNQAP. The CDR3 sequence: CASSLLGGTSQNTLYF. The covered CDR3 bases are TGTGCAAGCAGCTTATTGGGGGGGACTAGTCAAAACACCTTGTAC.

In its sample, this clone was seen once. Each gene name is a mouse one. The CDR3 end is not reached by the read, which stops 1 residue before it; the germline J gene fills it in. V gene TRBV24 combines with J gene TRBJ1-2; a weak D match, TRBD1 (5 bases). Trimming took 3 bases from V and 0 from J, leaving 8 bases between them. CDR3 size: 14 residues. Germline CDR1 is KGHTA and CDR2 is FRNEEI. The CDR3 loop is CASSLPTANSDYTF. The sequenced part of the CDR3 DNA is TGTGCCAGCAGTCTTCCGACAGCAAACTCCGACTACACC.

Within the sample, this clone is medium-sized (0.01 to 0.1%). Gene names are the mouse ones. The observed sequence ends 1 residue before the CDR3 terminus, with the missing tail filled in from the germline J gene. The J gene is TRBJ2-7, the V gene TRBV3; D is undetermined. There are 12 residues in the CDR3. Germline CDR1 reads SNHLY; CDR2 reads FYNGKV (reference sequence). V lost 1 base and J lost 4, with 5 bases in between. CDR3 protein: CASSLVSYEQYF. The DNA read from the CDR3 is TGTGCCAGCAGCTTAGTCAGTTATGAACAGTAC.

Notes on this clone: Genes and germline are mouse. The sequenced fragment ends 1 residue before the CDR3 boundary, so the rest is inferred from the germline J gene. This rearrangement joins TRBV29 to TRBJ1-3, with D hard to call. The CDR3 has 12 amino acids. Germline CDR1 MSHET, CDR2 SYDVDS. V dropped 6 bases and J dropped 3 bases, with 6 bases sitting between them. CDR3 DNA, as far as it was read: TGTGCTAGCAGCCTCTATGGAAATACGCTCTAT. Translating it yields CASSLYGNTLY. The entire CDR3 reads CASSLYGNTLYF.

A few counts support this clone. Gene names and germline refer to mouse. Incomplete CDR3 DNA: TGTGCCAGCGGTGTTCAAAACACCTTGTAC. It codes for CASGVQNTLY. The whole CDR3 sequence is CASGVQNTLYF. The J gene is TRBJ2-4, the V gene TRBV13-1; D remains unclear. The read stops 1 residue short of the end of the CDR3; the missing end is completed from the germline J gene. Per the germline V gene, CDR1 is NSHNY and CDR2 is SYGAGN. Trimming removed 7 bases from V and 2 bases from J, with 5 bases in between. The CDR3 is 11 residues long.

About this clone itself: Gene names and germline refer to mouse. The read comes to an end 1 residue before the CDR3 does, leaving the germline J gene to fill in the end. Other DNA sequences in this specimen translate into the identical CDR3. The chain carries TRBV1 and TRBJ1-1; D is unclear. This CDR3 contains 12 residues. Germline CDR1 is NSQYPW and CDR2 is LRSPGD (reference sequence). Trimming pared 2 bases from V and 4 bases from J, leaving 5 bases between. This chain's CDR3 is CTCSAPSTEVFF. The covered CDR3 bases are TGCACCTGCAGTGCACCAAGCACAGAAGTCTTC.

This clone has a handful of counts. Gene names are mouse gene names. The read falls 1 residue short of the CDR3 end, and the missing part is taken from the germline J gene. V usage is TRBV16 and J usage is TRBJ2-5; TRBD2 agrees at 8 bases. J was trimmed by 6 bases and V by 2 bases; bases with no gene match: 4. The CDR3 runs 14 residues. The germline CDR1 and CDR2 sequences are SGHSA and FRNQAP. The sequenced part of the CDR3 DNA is TGTGCAAGCAGCTTATCTGGGGGGTACGACACCCAGTAC. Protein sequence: CASSLSGGYDTQY. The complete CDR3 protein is CASSLSGGYDTQYF.

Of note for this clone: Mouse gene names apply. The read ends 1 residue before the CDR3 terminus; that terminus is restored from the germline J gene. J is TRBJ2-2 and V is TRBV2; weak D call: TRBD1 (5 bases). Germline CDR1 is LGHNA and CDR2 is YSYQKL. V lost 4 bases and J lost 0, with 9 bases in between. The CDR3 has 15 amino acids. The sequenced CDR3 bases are TGTGCCAGCAGCCCCAGACAGACAAACACCGGGCAGCTCTAC. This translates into CASSPRQTNTGQLY. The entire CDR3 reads CASSPRQTNTGQLYF.

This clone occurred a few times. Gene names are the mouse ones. The CDR3 sequence is CASSFRAEQYF. The CDR3 DNA, read in part, is TGTGCCAGCAGCTTCCGGGCTGAACAGTAC. The rearrangement links TRBV4 to TRBJ2-7; D gene ambiguous. The read falls 1 residue short of the CDR3 end, and the missing part is taken from the germline J gene. The CDR3 runs to 11 residues. V was clipped by 4 bases and J by 6 bases, with 7 bases between them. The germline gives CDR1 LGHDT, CDR2 YNNKQL (reference sequence).

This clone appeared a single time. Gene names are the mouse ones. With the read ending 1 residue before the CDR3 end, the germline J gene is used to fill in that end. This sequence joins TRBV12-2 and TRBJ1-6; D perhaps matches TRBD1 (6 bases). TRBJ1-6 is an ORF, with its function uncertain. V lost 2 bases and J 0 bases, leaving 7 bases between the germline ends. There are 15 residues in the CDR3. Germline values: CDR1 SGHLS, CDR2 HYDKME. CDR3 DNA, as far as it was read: TGTGCCAGCTCTCAGGACAGTTCCTATAATTCGCCCCTCTAC. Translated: CASSQDSSYNSPLY. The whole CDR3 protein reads CASSQDSSYNSPLYF.

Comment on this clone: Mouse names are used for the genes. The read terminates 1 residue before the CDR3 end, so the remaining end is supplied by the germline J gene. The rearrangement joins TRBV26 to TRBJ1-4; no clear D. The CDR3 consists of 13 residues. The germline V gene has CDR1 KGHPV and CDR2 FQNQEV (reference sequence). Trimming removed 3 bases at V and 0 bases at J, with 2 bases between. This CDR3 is CASSLFSNERLFF. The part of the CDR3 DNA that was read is TGTGCCAGCAGTCTCTTTTCCAACGAAAGATTATTT.

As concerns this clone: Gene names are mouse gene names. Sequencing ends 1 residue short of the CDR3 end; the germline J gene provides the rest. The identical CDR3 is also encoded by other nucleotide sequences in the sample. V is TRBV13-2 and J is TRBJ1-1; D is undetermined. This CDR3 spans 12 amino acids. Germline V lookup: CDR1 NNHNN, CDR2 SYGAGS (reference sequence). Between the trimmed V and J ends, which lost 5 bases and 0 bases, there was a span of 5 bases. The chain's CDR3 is CASGQANTEVFF. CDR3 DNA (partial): TGTGCCAGCGGCCAGGCAAACACAGAAGTCTTC.

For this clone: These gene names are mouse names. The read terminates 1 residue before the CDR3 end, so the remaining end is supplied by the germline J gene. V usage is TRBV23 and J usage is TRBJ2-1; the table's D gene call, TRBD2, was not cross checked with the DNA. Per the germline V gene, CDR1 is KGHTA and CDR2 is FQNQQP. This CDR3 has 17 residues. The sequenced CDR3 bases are TGCTCCAGCAGTCAATCGGACTGGGGGGGCAACTATGCTGAGCAGTTC. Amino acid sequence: CSSSQSDWGGNYAEQF. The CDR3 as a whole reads CSSSQSDWGGNYAEQFF.

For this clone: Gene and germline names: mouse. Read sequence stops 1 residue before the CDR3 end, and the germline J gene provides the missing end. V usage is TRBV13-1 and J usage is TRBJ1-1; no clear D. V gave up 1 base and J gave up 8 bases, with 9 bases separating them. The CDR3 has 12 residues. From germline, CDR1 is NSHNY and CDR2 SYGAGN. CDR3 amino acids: CASSDRQPEVFF. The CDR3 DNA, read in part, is TGTGCCAGCAGTGATCGGCAGCCGGAAGTCTTC.

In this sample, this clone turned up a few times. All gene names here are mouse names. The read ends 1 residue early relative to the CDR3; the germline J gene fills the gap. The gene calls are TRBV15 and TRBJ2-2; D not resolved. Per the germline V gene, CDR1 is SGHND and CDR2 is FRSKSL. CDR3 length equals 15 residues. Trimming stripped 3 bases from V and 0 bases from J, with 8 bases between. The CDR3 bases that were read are TGTGCCAGCAGTTTGGCGGGCTCAAACACCGGGCAGCTCTAC. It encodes CASSLAGSNTGQLY. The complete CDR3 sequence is CASSLAGSNTGQLYF.

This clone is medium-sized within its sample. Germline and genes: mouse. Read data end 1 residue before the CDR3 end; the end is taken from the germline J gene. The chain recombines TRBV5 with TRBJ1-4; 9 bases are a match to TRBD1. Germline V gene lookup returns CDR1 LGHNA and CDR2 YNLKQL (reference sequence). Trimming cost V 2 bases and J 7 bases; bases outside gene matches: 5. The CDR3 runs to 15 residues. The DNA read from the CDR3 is TGTGCCAGCAGCCAACCGGGACAGGGAGGCGAAAGATTATTT. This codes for CASSQPGQGGERLF. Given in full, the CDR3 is CASSQPGQGGERLFF.

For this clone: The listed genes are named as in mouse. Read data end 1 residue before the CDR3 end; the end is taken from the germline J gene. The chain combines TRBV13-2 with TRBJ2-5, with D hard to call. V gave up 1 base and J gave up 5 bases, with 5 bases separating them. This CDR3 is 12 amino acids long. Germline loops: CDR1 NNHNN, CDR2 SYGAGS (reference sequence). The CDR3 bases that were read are TGTGCCAGCGGTGATCCGGGAGACACCCAGTAC. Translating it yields CASGDPGDTQY. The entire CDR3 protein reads CASGDPGDTQYF.

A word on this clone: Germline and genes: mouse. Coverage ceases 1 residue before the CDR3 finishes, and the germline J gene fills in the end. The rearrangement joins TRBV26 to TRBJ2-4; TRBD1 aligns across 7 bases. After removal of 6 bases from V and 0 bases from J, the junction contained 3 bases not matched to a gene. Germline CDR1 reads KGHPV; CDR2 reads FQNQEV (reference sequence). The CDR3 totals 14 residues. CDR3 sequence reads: CASRDRASQNTLYF. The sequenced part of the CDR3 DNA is TGTGCCAGCAGAGACAGGGCTAGTCAAAACACCTTGTAC.

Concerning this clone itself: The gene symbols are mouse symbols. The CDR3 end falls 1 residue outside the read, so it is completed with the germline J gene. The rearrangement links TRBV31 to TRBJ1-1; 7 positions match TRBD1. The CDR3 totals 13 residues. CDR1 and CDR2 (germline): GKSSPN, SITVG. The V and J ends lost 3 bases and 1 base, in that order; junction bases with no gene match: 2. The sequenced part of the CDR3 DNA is TGTGCCTGGAGCCGACAGGGAAACACAGAAGTCTTC. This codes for CAWSRQGNTEVF. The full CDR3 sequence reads CAWSRQGNTEVFF.

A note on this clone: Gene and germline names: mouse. CDR3 bases read: TGTGCCAGCAGTCACGACCCATACACAGAAGTCTTC. It translates to CASSHDPYTEVF. The full CDR3 protein reads CASSHDPYTEVFF. J is TRBJ1-1 and V is TRBV26, with D hard to call. The CDR3 end is not reached by the read, which stops 1 residue before it; the germline J gene fills it in. Per germline, CDR1 KGHPV and CDR2 FQNQEV (reference sequence). Trimming stripped 4 bases from V and 3 bases from J, with 9 bases between. The CDR3 consists of 13 residues.

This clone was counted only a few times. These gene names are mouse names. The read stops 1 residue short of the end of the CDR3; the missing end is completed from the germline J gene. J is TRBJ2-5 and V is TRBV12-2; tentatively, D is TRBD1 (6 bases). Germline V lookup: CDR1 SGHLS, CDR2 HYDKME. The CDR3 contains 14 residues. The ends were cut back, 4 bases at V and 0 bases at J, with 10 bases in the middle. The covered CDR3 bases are TGTGCCAGCTCACCACAGGGTAACCAAGACACCCAGTAC. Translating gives CASSPQGNQDTQY. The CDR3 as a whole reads CASSPQGNQDTQYF.

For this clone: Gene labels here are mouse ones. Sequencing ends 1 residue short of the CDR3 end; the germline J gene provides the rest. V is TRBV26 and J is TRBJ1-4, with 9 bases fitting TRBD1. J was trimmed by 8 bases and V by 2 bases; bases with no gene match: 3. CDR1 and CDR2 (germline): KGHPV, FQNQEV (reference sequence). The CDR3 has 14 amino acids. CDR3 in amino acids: CASSLGTGRERLFF. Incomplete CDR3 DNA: TGTGCCAGCAGTCTGGGGACAGGGAGAGAAAGATTATTT.

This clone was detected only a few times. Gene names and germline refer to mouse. The CDR3 bases that were read are TGTGCCAGCTCTGTCGACAGCTATGAACAGTAC. Amino acids: CASSVDSYEQY. The whole CDR3 sequence is CASSVDSYEQYF. The rearrangement links TRBV12-1 to TRBJ2-7, with TRBD1 as a possible D gene (5 bases). The read comes to an end 1 residue before the CDR3 does, leaving the germline J gene to fill in the end. Germline assignment: CDR1 SGHSN and CDR2 HYEKVE. V was clipped by 3 bases and J by 3 bases, with 8 bases between them. The CDR3 totals 12 residues.